This T cell receptor (beta chain) was captured in a study of T cells in Graves' hyperthyroidism and ophthalmopathy. General observations from the study: Among clonotypes expanded in thyroid above 0.001, most were also found in blood.

Patients between 18 and 65 years old had hyperthyroidism, newly diagnosed and lasting under 2 months. The diagnostic basis comprised clinical symptoms, serum thyroxine and TRAb, thyroid ultrasound and orbital computed tomography. The investigators amplified TCR beta CDR3 regions from RNA transcripts. Carried out on the TCR CDR3, a first-round RT-PCR used the HTBI primer set. From the multiplex PCR reads, TCRdb called clonotypes with MiXCR, one entry per CDR3 protein. The table lists some 560,000 distinct CDR3 sequences, about 15% of them singletons, with around 7.8% in the top ten. This clonotype came up many times. Its antigen is undetermined. Trimming removed 2 bases from V and 0 bases from J; junction bases left unmatched: 8. CDR3 length: 17 amino acids. CDR1 is SGHDN, CDR2 FVKESK, per germline.

V is TRBV14 and J is TRBJ2-5; TRBD1 matches 8 bases. Material: blood. This sequence was found in a woman aged 25-40 years with Graves' hyperthyroidism. The CDR3 loop is CASSQKDRGFNQETQYF. The CDR3 region has the DNA TGTGCCAGCAGCCAAAAAGACAGGGGCTTTAACCAAGAGACCCAGTACTTC.